Below are 17 T cell receptor beta chains sequenced from a single sample in a study of STAT5B mutations in CD4+ large granular lymphocyte leukemia. Produced via immunoSEQ multiplex PCR; TCRdb's table is partial and in-frame only. Of about 30,000 clones detected, roughly three quarters appear once; the ten largest clones hold approximately 2%. Sequences were obtained from CD4+ T cells from blood buffy coats. All receptors derive from a human donor in good health.

This clone was seen once. The CDR3 loop is CASSLDRGGGNNEQFF. In nucleotides, the CDR3 is TGTGCCAGCAGCTTAGATCGCGGCGGGGGGAACAATGAGCAGTTCTTC. This chain links TRBV11-3 with TRBJ2-1, with 8 bases that match TRBD2. The CDR3 runs 16 residues. Germline V gene lookup returns CDR1 SGHNT and CDR2 YENEEA. The V segment lost 0 bases and the J segment 5 bases; nucleotides outside the gene matches: 6.

The genes are TRBV7-3 and TRBJ2-6; the D is unclear. V was cut by 6 bases and J by 0 bases, with 12 bases left in between. The CDR3 contains 16 residues. Germline assignment: CDR1 SGHTA and CDR2 FQGTGA. The CDR3 loop reads CASSSFPGSGANVLTF. DNA for the CDR3: TGTGCCAGCAGTTCCTTCCCGGGCTCTGGGGCCAACGTCCTGACTTTC.

CDR3 loop: CASNNWDRQETQYF. DNA for the CDR3: TGTGCCAGCAACAACTGGGACAGACAAGAGACCCAGTACTTC. The V gene is TRBV5-4, the J gene TRBJ2-5, with 7 bases identical to TRBD1. There are 14 residues in the CDR3. With 6 bases clipped from V and 2 bases from J, the junction kept 7 bases outside the gene matches. Germline V gene lookup returns CDR1 SGHNT and CDR2 YYREEE (reference sequence).

The genes are TRBV27 and TRBJ2-2; possibly TRBD2 for D (6 bases). With 11 bases removed from V and 1 base from J, the gap between germline ends came to 14 bases. Germline V gene sequence: CDR1 MNHEY, CDR2 SMNVEV (reference sequence). The CDR3 runs 14 residues. CDR3 in DNA: TGTGCCTCTTATTGGGGAGGGAACACCGGGGAGCTGTTTTTT. Its protein product is CASYWGGNTGELFF.

V gene TRBV6-5 combines with J gene TRBJ2-5, with 8 bases aligning to TRBD2. The CDR3 totals 13 residues. Germline V gives CDR1 MNHEY, CDR2 SVGAGI. The trim removed 7 bases at V and 4 bases at J, leaving 5 bases unmatched. The CDR3 sequence is CASKAGGRETQYF. CDR3 bases: TGTGCCAGCAAGGCGGGGGGCCGAGAGACCCAGTACTTC.

This CDR3 reads CASSLQGTTTDTQYF. In DNA form, the CDR3 reads TGTGCCAGCTCCCTCCAGGGGACGACCACAGATACGCAGTATTTT. This chain joins TRBV18 and TRBJ2-3; a weak D match, TRBD1 (6 bases). Deletions cut 6 bases from V and 2 bases from J, with 15 bases between. Germline CDR1 is KGHSH and CDR2 is LQKENI. This CDR3 comprises 15 residues.

The genes are TRBV7-2 and TRBJ1-1; D may be TRBD1 (6 bases). The CDR3 sequence is 17 residues long. The V end was cut by 2 bases, the J end by 2 bases, with 18 bases between. Germline lookup yields CDR1 SGHTA and CDR2 FQGNSA. CDR3 in amino acids: CASSLKVLAGVNTEAFF. CDR3 DNA: TGTGCCAGCAGCTTAAAGGTCTTAGCAGGGGTTAACACTGAAGCTTTCTTT.

The J gene is TRBJ1-3, the V gene TRBV9; D is uncertain. This CDR3 is built from 13 residues. V was clipped by 0 bases and J by 4 bases, with 5 bases between them. CDR1 is SGDLS and CDR2 is YYNGEE in the germline V gene. CDR3: CASSVDGGNTIYF. CDR3 nucleotide sequence: TGTGCCAGCAGCGTAGACGGGGGAAACACCATATATTTT. The full variable domain, rest sourced from reference TRBV9 and TRBJ1-3, is DSGVTQTPKHLITATGQRVTLRCSPRSGDLSVYWYQQSLDQGLQFLIQYYNGEERAKGNILERFSAQQFPDLHSELNLSSLELGDSALYFCASSVDGGNTIYFGEGSWLTVV.

This chain connects TRBV9 to TRBJ2-6, with D unresolved. V gave up 4 bases and J gave up 2 bases, with 7 bases separating them. This CDR3 contains 14 residues. CDR1 SGDLS and CDR2 YYNGEE come from the germline V gene. The CDR3 DNA reads TGTGCCAGCAGCCCTCTGACTGGGGCCAACGTCCTGACTTTC. Translated, it gives CASSPLTGANVLTF.

The J gene is TRBJ2-2, the V gene TRBV19, with 8 bases aligning to TRBD2. Germline V gene sequence: CDR1 LNHDA, CDR2 SQIVND (reference sequence). J lost 0 bases, V lost 5 bases, and 5 bases had no gene match. There are 16 residues in the CDR3. CDR3 in DNA: TGTGCCAGTAGTCTAAATAGCGGGACGAACACCGGGGAGCTGTTTTTT. This encodes CASSLNSGTNTGELFF.

This sequence joins TRBV5-1 and TRBJ1-4, with D unresolved. The CDR3 contains 16 residues. Germline V CDR1 and CDR2: SGHRS, YFSETQ. V was clipped by 0 bases and J by 0 bases, with 9 bases between them. The CDR3 coding sequence is TGCGCCAGCAGCTTGGCCCCTCTCGCAACTAATGAAAAACTGTTTTTT. Translated, it gives CASSLAPLATNEKLFF.

The chain combines TRBV30 with TRBJ2-7, with 10 bases aligning to TRBD1. The germline V gene encodes CDR1 GTSNPN and CDR2 SVGIG (reference sequence). V shed 3 bases, J shed 6 bases, and the junction held 8 bases outside the gene matches. The CDR3 covers 14 residues. The DNA of the CDR3 is TGTGCCTGGAGCTGGACAGGGGGATCTGTCGAGCAGTACTTC. Protein sequence: CAWSWTGGSVEQYF.

The chain carries TRBV15 and TRBJ1-4; the D is unclear. The CDR3 runs 16 residues. V was clipped by 2 bases and J by 8 bases, with 18 bases between them. Looked up from germline, CDR1 is LNHNV and CDR2 is YYDKDF (reference sequence). CDR3: CATSRRNSEGREKLFF. The CDR3 bases are TGTGCCACCAGCAGACGCAACTCCGAAGGGCGAGAAAAACTGTTTTTT.

The chain has TRBV18 and TRBJ2-5; 9 bases match TRBD1. The CDR3 totals 14 residues. CDR1 is KGHSH, CDR2 LQKENI, per germline. The junction had 4 bases not matched to a gene; V was cut back by 3 bases and J by 5 bases. This CDR3 is CASSPGQGMETQYF. The CDR3 DNA reads TGTGCCAGCTCACCCGGACAGGGGATGGAGACCCAGTACTTC.

This sequence joins TRBV19 and TRBJ2-1, with a possible D match to TRBD2 (5 bases). The CDR3 has 13 residues. Germline CDR1 reads LNHDA; CDR2 reads SQIVND (reference sequence). V lost 7 bases, J lost 5 bases, and 12 bases lay in between. The CDR3 here is CASTRTLNNEQFF. The CDR3 DNA reads as TGTGCCAGTACGCGGACTCTAAACAATGAGCAGTTCTTC.

V is TRBV7-9 and J is TRBJ1-1, with D possibly being TRBD1 (6 bases). This CDR3 region has 14 residues. Trimming took 2 bases from V and 4 from J, leaving 11 bases between them. Germline lookup yields CDR1 SEHNR and CDR2 FQNEAQ (reference sequence). DNA for the CDR3: TGTGCCAGCAGCTTATTAGGGGGGGTCACTGAAGCTTTCTTT. It is translated as CASSLLGGVTEAFF.

The rearrangement links TRBV5-5 to TRBJ2-3; possibly TRBD1 for D (5 bases). The CDR3 has 12 amino acids. V lost 4 bases to trimming and J lost 9 bases, with 12 bases between them. CDR1 and CDR2 from the germline V gene are SGHKS and YYEKEE (reference sequence). The DNA of the CDR3 is TGTGCCAGCAGCCCTCGACAGATGACGCAGTATTTT. Amino acids: CASSPRQMTQYF.